A selection of T cell receptor beta chains follows, all from one sample in a study of control samples from healthy donors and cancer patients. Clones were sequenced by immunoSEQ multiplex PCR, and TCRdb holds only the in-frame ones, with some missing. There are roughly 150,000 clones in the sample; 88% occur only once, and approximately 1.7% lies in the top ten. The sample consisted of blood. These receptors came from a man aged 18 to 35 in good health. Both conserved end residues are part of each CDR3. The order of the fields is CDR3 DNA, CDR3 protein, D gene, V gene, clone size, J gene. The D gene is left open where the match is weak. Some rows have no size entry. The others give once, few or many, or a class for an expanded clone.

TGTGCCAGCAGCGGGGGCAGGGGTGGGGAGACCCAGTACTTC	CASSGGRGGETQYF	NA	TRBV7-2	once	TRBJ2-5
TGCAGCGTCCCGGGACAGGGGACTAGCGGGGAGCAGTTCTTC	CSVPGQGTSGEQFF	TRBD2	TRBV29-1	NA	TRBJ2-1
TGTGCCAGTAGTATCGGGGGGACAGGGGGCTATCAGCCCCAGCATTTT	CASSIGGTGGYQPQHF	TRBD1	TRBV19	NA	TRBJ1-5
TGCGCCAGCAGTCGCCGCAGGGTTGTAGTTGGCACCGGGGAGCTGTTTTTT	CASSRRRVVVGTGELFF	NA	TRBV23-1	once	TRBJ2-2
TGTGCCAGCAGTTTATGGGGGACAGGGGGCCAGAATGAGCAGTTCTTC	CASSLWGTGGQNEQFF	TRBD1	TRBV27	NA	TRBJ2-1
TGTGCCAGCAGCTTAGATGAAGGTGATGAAAAACTGTTTTTT	CASSLDEGDEKLFF	NA	TRBV7-9	NA	TRBJ1-4
TGTGCCAGTAGTTCCAGACAGGGTGTTAATGAAAAACTGTTTTTT	CASSSRQGVNEKLFF	TRBD1	TRBV19	NA	TRBJ1-4
TGCGCCAGCAGCCAAGCCACCGCTAGCGGGGGAACAGATACGCAGTATTTT	CASSQATASGGTDTQYF	TRBD2	TRBV4-1	NA	TRBJ2-3
TGTGCCAGCAGTCCGCCCGGACAGTCGAACACTGAAGCTTTCTTT	CASSPPGQSNTEAFF	NA	TRBV28	NA	TRBJ1-1
TGTGCCAGTAGTATAACTACAGGTAGTCTGCAGTACTTC	CASSITTGSLQYF	NA	TRBV19	NA	TRBJ2-7
TGTGCCAGCAGTTTATCCAGCGGGGGACACGAGCAGTACTTC	CASSLSSGGHEQYF	TRBD2	TRBV28	NA	TRBJ2-7
TGTGCCAGCAGTCCCTCGGACAGGGAATATGGCTACACCTTC	CASSPSDREYGYTF	TRBD1	TRBV28	NA	TRBJ1-2
TGTGCCATCCGCGGGACCCTCACAGATACGCAGTATTTT	CAIRGTLTDTQYF	NA	TRBV6-5	NA	TRBJ2-3
TGCGCCAGCAGCCTGACCCGGACGGAAACAACTAATGAAAAACTGTTTTTT	CASSLTRTETTNEKLFF	NA	TRBV5-1	NA	TRBJ1-4
TGTGCCAGCATTGAATTGGTGGGGGCGCCCTATGGCTACACCTTC	CASIELVGAPYGYTF	NA	TRBV2	NA	TRBJ1-2
TGTGCCAGCAGCCCCGGGTGGGCGACGGATAACACCGGGGAGCTGTTTTTT	CASSPGWATDNTGELFF	NA	TRBV7-7	few	TRBJ2-2
TGTGCCAGCAGTTATTTCGGGGTCTCTGAAGCTTTCTTT	CASSYFGVSEAFF	NA	TRBV12-3/TRBV12-4	once	TRBJ1-1
TGTGCCAGCAGTTACGGTCGACAGAGCTACGAGCAGTACTTC	CASSYGRQSYEQYF	NA	TRBV6-2/TRBV6-3	NA	TRBJ2-7
TGTGCCAGTAGCCGACAGGGGTCGGGTCCCCAGCATTTT	CASSRQGSGPQHF	TRBD1	TRBV19	NA	TRBJ1-5
TGTGCCAGCAGCTATCCTCCTAGCGGGGGGGGGAATGAGCAGTTCTTC	CASSYPPSGGGNEQFF	TRBD2	TRBV5-4	NA	TRBJ2-1
TGTGCCAGCAGCTTAGCGGGGGGCCTCAATGAGCAGTTCTTC	CASSLAGGLNEQFF	TRBD2	TRBV5-6	NA	TRBJ2-1
TGTGCCAGCAGCTTTATGTGGGGGAACACCGGGGAGCTGTTTTTT	CASSFMWGNTGELFF	NA	TRBV5-4	NA	TRBJ2-2
TGTGCCAGCAGTGAAGATCTGGGGCCCTCCTACGAGCAGTACTTC	CASSEDLGPSYEQYF	NA	TRBV6-1	once	TRBJ2-7
TGTGCCAGCTCACCACTAGCGTCAGGGGGCACAGATACGCAGTATTTT	CASSPLASGGTDTQYF	NA	TRBV18	NA	TRBJ2-3
TGTGCCAGCAGACTACCCTCCAGGAAGGGCTACACCTTC	CASRLPSRKGYTF	NA	TRBV7-8	few	TRBJ1-2
TGTGCCAGCAGTACTTGGGGACAGGGGCTCTATGGCTACACCTTC	CASSTWGQGLYGYTF	TRBD1	TRBV27	once	TRBJ1-2
TGTGCCAGTAGTTCGGGGACGTACCAAGAGACCCAGTACTTC	CASSSGTYQETQYF	NA	TRBV19	NA	TRBJ2-5
TGCGCCAGCAGCCATCGACTCGGACAGGAAGGACCAGGACCCCTCCACTTT	CASSHRLGQEGPGPLHF	TRBD1	TRBV4-3	few	TRBJ1-6
TGTGCCAGTATCCAGACACGGACAGGGTATGGCTACACCTTC	CASIQTRTGYGYTF	TRBD1	TRBV2	once	TRBJ1-2
TGTGCCAGCAGCAGCCAGGTTGATACAGGGGGCGTGGGAGAGACCCAGTACTTC	CASSSQVDTGGVGETQYF	TRBD1	TRBV7-2	few	TRBJ2-5
TGTGCCAGCAGCTTGGCAGGGGGGGGCACCGGGGAGCTGTTTTTT	CASSLAGGGTGELFF	NA	TRBV5-5	NA	TRBJ2-2
TGTGCCAGTCTCCGGGACACCTCCTACGAGCAGTACTTC	CASLRDTSYEQYF	NA	TRBV7-9	NA	TRBJ2-7
TGTGCCAGCAGCCCCCGGGACGGACTTGGGGATACGCAGTATTTT	CASSPRDGLGDTQYF	NA	TRBV11-3	once	TRBJ2-3
TGTGCCAGCAGCCGCGGGGGCTTCAGCTCCTACAATGAGCAGTTCTTC	CASSRGGFSSYNEQFF	NA	TRBV25-1	few	TRBJ2-1
TGTGCCAGCAGTGGGGTGACACGCGCTGAAGCTTTCTTT	CASSGVTRAEAFF	NA	TRBV2	NA	TRBJ1-1
TGTGCCTGGGACAGGGTGAGAACCACTGAAGCTTTCTTT	CAWDRVRTTEAFF	TRBD1	TRBV30	NA	TRBJ1-1
TGTGCCAGCAGTGGAGAGGACAGGGGCTCCTACAATGAGCAGTTCTTC	CASSGEDRGSYNEQFF	TRBD1	TRBV28	NA	TRBJ2-1
TGTGCCAGCAGTTCACTGGTGGATACGCAGTATTTT	CASSSLVDTQYF	NA	TRBV12-3/TRBV12-4	NA	TRBJ2-3